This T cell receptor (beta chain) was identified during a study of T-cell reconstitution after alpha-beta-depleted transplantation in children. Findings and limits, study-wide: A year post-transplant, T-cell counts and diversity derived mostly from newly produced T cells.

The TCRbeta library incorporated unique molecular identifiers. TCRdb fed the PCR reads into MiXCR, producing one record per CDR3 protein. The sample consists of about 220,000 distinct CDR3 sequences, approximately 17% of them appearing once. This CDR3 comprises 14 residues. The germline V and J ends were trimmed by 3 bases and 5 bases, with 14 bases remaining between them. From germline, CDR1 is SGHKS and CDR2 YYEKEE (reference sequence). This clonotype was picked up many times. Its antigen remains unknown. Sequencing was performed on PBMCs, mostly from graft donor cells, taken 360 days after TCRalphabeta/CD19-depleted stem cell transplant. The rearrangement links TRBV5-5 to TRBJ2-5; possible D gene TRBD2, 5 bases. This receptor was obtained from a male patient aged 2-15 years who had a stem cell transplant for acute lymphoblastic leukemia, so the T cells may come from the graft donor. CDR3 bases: TGTGCCAGCAGCTCAGGACTCCAGAGGGAGACCCAGTACTTC. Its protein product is CASSSGLQRETQYF.